This T cell receptor (beta chain) was recovered during a study of blood T cells in healthy people across ages. The CDR3 extends over 11 amino acids. V was cut by 5 bases and J by 15 bases, with 14 bases left in between. The germline CDR1 and CDR2 sequences are MNHEY and SVGAGI. A second roughly 7 to 11 cycle PCR used barcoded and J-beta primers. From the 5' RACE reads, TCRdb called clonotypes with MiXCR, one entry per CDR3 protein. The sample shows approximately 940,000 distinct CDR3 sequences, about 48% of them seen only once. Each donor supplied roughly 9.2 milliliters of peripheral blood. PBMCs numbering at least 6 million were isolated per sample.

J is TRBJ2-1 and V is TRBV6-5, with D possibly TRBD1 on 5 matching bases. Sample: blood. The origin of this receptor is a man younger than 40 in good health. CDR3 protein: CASSPGQGWFF. The CDR3 region has the DNA TGTGCCAGCAGTCCTGGACAAGGGTGGTTCTTC.